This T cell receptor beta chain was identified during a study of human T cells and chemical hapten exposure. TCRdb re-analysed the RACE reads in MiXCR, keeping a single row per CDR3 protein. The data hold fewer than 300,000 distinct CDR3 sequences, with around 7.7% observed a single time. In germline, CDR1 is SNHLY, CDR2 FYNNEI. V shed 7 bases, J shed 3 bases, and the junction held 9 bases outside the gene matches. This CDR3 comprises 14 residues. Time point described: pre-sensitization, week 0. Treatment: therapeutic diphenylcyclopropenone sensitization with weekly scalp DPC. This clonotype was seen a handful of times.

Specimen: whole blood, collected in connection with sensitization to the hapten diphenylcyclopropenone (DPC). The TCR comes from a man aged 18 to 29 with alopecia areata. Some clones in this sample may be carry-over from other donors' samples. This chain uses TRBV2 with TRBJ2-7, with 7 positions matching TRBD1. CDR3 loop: CASKRRDSLYEQYF. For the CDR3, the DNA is TGTGCCAGCAAACGCCGGGACAGCCTCTACGAGCAGTACTTC.